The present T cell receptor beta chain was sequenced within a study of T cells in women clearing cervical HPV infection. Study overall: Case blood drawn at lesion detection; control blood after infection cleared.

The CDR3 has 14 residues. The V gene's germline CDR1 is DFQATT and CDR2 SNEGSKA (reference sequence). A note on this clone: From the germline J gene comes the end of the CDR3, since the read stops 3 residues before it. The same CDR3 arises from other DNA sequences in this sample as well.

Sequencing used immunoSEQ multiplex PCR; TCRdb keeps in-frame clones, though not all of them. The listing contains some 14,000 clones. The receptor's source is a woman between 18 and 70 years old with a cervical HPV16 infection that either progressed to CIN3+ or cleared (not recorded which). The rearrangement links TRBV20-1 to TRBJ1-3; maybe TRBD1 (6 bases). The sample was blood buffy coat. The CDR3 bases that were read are TGCAGTGCTAGAGGGAGGGGGATCGGAGTCCCG. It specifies CSARGRGIGVP. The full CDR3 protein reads CSARGRGIGVPIYF.